These T cell receptor beta chains were read from a single sample in a study of regulatory T cells in long-lasting Graves disease. TCRdb redid the calling of the multiplex PCR reads with MiXCR, one entry per CDR3 protein. Among around 420,000 distinct CDR3 sequences listed, around a sixth were seen once. The material was peripheral blood mononuclear cells (PBMCs), obtained at new diagnosis, from a patient treated with antithyroid drugs. All receptors derive from a female donor with Graves disease. Each CDR3 is given with its conserved first and last residue. Each record gives: clone size, D gene, CDR3 length, J gene, V gene, CDR3 DNA, CDR3 protein. D genes are given only for firm matches. The listing skips clone size in some rows; elsewhere it reads once, few, many or a size class.

size: many; D: .; length: 14; J: TRBJ1-5; V: TRBV2; DNA: TGTGCCAGCAGAGGAAAGGGAAGGGAGTGGGCCCAGCATTTT; CDR3: CASRGKGREWAQHF
size: few; D: .; length: 21; J: TRBJ2-1; V: TRBV12-3/TRBV12-4; DNA: TGTGCCAGCAGTCCCACCGATCATGATAGCGGAGTCATGGGGTTGAACAATGAGCAGTTCTTC; CDR3: CASSPTDHDSGVMGLNNEQFF
size: many; D: .; length: 13; J: TRBJ1-1; V: TRBV6-1; DNA: TGTGCCAGCAAGGAAAGGGGGAACACTGAAGCTTTCTTT; CDR3: CASKERGNTEAFF
size: many; D: .; length: 14; J: TRBJ2-1; V: TRBV27; DNA: TGTGCCAGCAGCCTCCAGGGGACGTACAATGAGCAGTTCTTC; CDR3: CASSLQGTYNEQFF
size: many; D: TRBD2; length: 15; J: TRBJ2-2; V: TRBV6-1; DNA: TGTGCCAGCGACCGGACTAGCGGGAGGTCCGGGGAGCTGTTTTTT; CDR3: CASDRTSGRSGELFF
size: many; D: .; length: 15; J: TRBJ2-7; V: TRBV20-1; DNA: TGCAGTGCCAGGTTTGGTGGGGACGGATCCTACGAGCAGTACTTC; CDR3: CSARFGGDGSYEQYF
size: many; D: .; length: 16; J: TRBJ2-1; V: TRBV4-1; DNA: TGCGCCAGCAGCCCAAACCCGGCTAGTCCGTACAATGAGCAGTTCTTC; CDR3: CASSPNPASPYNEQFF
size: many; D: .; length: 13; J: TRBJ1-1; V: TRBV6-9; DNA: TGTGCCAGCAGTTACTTACGGGACACTGAAGCTTTCTTT; CDR3: CASSYLRDTEAFF
size: few; D: .; length: 15; J: TRBJ1-1; V: TRBV3-1; DNA: TGTGCCGGCAGCCAGTCTTGGAGGGACTCCTTCGGAGCTTTCTTT; CDR3: CAGSQSWRDSFGAFF
size: many; D: .; length: 14; J: TRBJ2-7; V: TRBV6-1; DNA: TGTGCCAGCACCCTCCAGCAGGGAAGCTACGAGCAGTACTTC; CDR3: CASTLQQGSYEQYF
size: many; D: TRBD1; length: 15; J: TRBJ1-1; V: TRBV9; DNA: TGTGCCAGCAGCCCGAAGGGACAGGAGAACACTGAAGCTTTCTTT; CDR3: CASSPKGQENTEAFF
size: .; D: .; length: 15; J: TRBJ2-3; V: TRBV6-2/TRBV6-3; DNA: TGTGCCAGCAGTTACTCGGGTACTAGCACAGATACGCAGTATTTT; CDR3: CASSYSGTSTDTQYF
size: many; D: .; length: 10; J: TRBJ2-7; V: TRBV2; DNA: TGTGCCAGCCAATCAAGGGGGCAGTACTTC; CDR3: CASQSRGQYF
size: few; D: .; length: 12; J: TRBJ2-1; V: TRBV9; DNA: TGTGCCAGCAGCGCCAGAAACAATGAGCAGTTCTTC; CDR3: CASSARNNEQFF
size: .; D: .; length: 16; J: TRBJ1-6; V: TRBV4-1; DNA: TGCGCCAGCAGCCAAGAGACTCGGGCGGGAAATTCACCCCTCCACTTT; CDR3: CASSQETRAGNSPLHF
size: .; D: TRBD1; length: 16; J: TRBJ2-3; V: TRBV4-3; DNA: TGCGCCAGCAGCCAAGATCAGACAGGGGGACCAGATACGCAGTATTTT; CDR3: CASSQDQTGGPDTQYF
size: .; D: TRBD1; length: 14; J: TRBJ2-1; V: TRBV7-2; DNA: TGTGCCTGCAGCTTGCAGGGGGCCTACAATGAGCAGTTCTTC; CDR3: CACSLQGAYNEQFF